This T cell receptor beta chain stems from a study of T cells in Graves' hyperthyroidism and ophthalmopathy (dated by TCRdb to about 2019). Looking at the study overall: Peripheral blood samples were taken at initial diagnosis, before any treatment was given. To identify distinguishing TCR V-J signatures, a discovery cohort of roughly 100 patients was used, comprising 43 with Graves' ophthalmopathy and around 60 with stable Graves' hyperthyroidism. Prospective prediction of ophthalmopathy was tested in an independent validation cohort consisting of some 18 hyperthyroidism patients and 15 to 17 patients who later progressed to ophthalmopathy. TCR Vbeta CDR3 sequencing of 130 to 150 peripheral blood samples (over 40 ophthalmopathy, 75 hyperthyroidism and around 17 progressor patients) is reported in the paper. The 75 to 100 discovery patients were randomly split 7:3 into training and test sets. After blood sampling, hyperthyroidism patients were treated with methimazole at a starting dose of 30 mg daily, and ophthalmopathy patients were treated with high-dose intravenous methylprednisolone. The study also compared thyroid tissue and blood T-cell repertoires from about 6 Graves' hyperthyroidism patients. The paper as a whole reports these results and caveats: A model built on a 13 V-J signature distinguished ophthalmopathy from stable hyperthyroidism, reaching 87.88% sensitivity and around 81% specificity in cross-validation and 80%/75% in testing. Sample size was not statistically predetermined, and investigators were not blinded to group allocation. During validation, the model predicted progression to ophthalmopathy a median of about 6.3 months ahead of onset, with more than 60% sensitivity and 72% to 85% specificity. Most expanded thyroid clonotypes (frequency above 0.001) were also found in blood, which suggests that blood repertoires may mirror thyroid immune responses.

Amplification of TCR beta CDR3 regions was carried out from RNA transcripts. For the first round of RT-PCR on the TCR CDR3, the HTBI primer set was used together with the Qiagen OneStep RT-PCR kit. The libraries were constructed in a second round of multiplex PCR and then size-selected and purified. Paired-end sequencing of the libraries was performed with 100 bp reads on an Illumina HiSeq2000. Under the source paper's analysis protocol: SOAPnuke was used to process the raw data, removing reads that contained adapters or uncalled bases, had a mean Phred below 15, or lacked an exact match to the constant primer or identifier. COPE v1.2.5 was used to merge the high-quality paired reads, and each unique nucleotide sequence was defined as a clonotype. Clonotypes were aligned to IMGT TRBV, TRBD and TRBJ reference segments using MiTCR v1.1. Analysis was restricted to V-J combinations with a frequency above 0.0001, which covered 99.2% of repertoires. The TCS score was defined as F50 (clonal expansion) divided by E x V (chaos), with BLOSUM62-based TCRdist calculated between CDR3 peptides within each V-J. Welch's t-statistics and random forest reduced 500 to 650 V-J features to 13, which were used in a naive Bayes classifier (R e1071). TCRdb applied fastp at Q25 and MiXCR to the public reads, then kept only in-frame beta chains. Every distinct CDR3 protein forms one entry, paired with its most common genes and DNA. The V and J calls and clone size are TCRdb's, not the authors'. For this sample there are over 450,000 distinct CDR3 sequences; under 15% appear just once. The top ten hold around 17% of the sample.

This clonotype occurred many times. The antigen it recognizes is unknown. Per-nucleotide qualities are absent, and no much larger clonotype sits a single base away. Stable Graves' hyperthyroidism was defined as the absence of progression to ophthalmopathy over 18 months of follow-up. Hyperthyroidism patients were newly diagnosed, had a disease duration of under 2 months, and were aged 18 to 65 years. The study excluded patients with uncontrolled infections, other autoimmune diseases, pregnancy or lactation. Diagnoses were established on the basis of clinical symptoms, serum thyroxine and TRAb, thyroid ultrasound, and orbital computed tomography. Ficoll-Paque density gradient centrifugation was used to isolate PBMCs from around 10 ml of fresh peripheral blood. Total RNA was extracted with Trizol reagent, and quality was checked on an Agilent 2100 Bioanalyzer. The source material was blood. The receptor comes from a woman between 18 and 29 years old with Graves' hyperthyroidism.

In nucleotides, the sequence is TGTGCCAGCAGTTTGGGAGTTCCACACAATGAGCAGTTCTTC. The resulting protein is CASSLGVPHNEQFF. The sequence is built from TRBV27 and TRBJ2-1; the D region possibly corresponds to TRBD2 (5 bases align). The germline V gene (reference sequence) provides CDR1 MNHEY and CDR2 SMNVEV. V is pared back by 3 bases and J by 5 bases, with 11 bases lying between the germline termini. The CDR3 goes from the cysteine to the phenylalanine over 14 residues. Only the CDR3 part of the read is kept: 42 bases, read in frame from the first base.